This entry concerns a single T cell receptor (beta chain). Its antigen is still unknown. Qualities for individual bases were not recorded, and no much larger clone is one base off. In the germline V gene, CDR1 corresponds to SGHRS and CDR2 to YFSETQ. Including cysteine and phenylalanine, the CDR3 has 15 amino acids. The DNA shown is the 45-base CDR3, in frame from base 1. V drops 0 bases and J drops 2 bases, leaving 11 bases in between. The sample belongs to a study of shared clonotypes between healthy human individuals (dated by TCRdb to 2018 to 2021). Context from the whole study: Three men and a couple of women, aged 18 to 49 years, made up the cohort. Leukapheresis yielded between about 0.85 and 9 billion PBMCs per donor. For each donor, CD4 naive and CD4 memory were each given three plates, CD8 naive was given two plates, and CD8 memory was given one plate. Libraries were prepared and TCR repertoires were sequenced by different laboratories using diverse techniques, in order to increase sequencing depth and limit assay-specific biases. Blood TCR repertoires of about 5 healthy adults were deeply sequenced to estimate repertoire size and the extent of clonotype sharing between individuals.

Study-level results and caveats: Higher generation probabilities were observed for clonotypes shared by all four sorted-subset donors than for non-shared clonotypes. Sharing across a few donors was observed for around 5% of naive CD4, over 3% of naive CD8, about 2.3% of memory CD4, and less than 0.45% of memory CD8 clonotypes. Naive subsets generally had larger estimated clonotype richness than memory subsets. Only blood was sampled, and tissue TCR repertoires likely differ from those in blood. The small number of donors limited the genetic and exposure-history diversity represented. Rarefaction of sorted-subset datasets indicated incomplete sequencing despite the large sequencing depth. Based on pairwise subsampling, the degree of clonotype sharing among donors was expected to be affected by sequencing depth.

Using the deep immunoSEQ assay, multiplex PCR amplified TCR CDR3 regions from genomic DNA. For each cell subset, the extracted genomic DNA was distributed evenly across all wells of several immunoSEQ 96-well plates, and each plate served as one replicate. Each replicate PCR for sorted subsets received around 0.2 ug genomic DNA, equal to about 30,000 T cell genomes. The purified libraries were quantified using a Qubit 3.0 fluorometer, sized with a Bioanalyzer 2100, and then quantified again using the KAPA Library Quantification kit. A separate single-read 150-cycle Illumina NextSeq 550 flow cell was used to sequence each immunoSEQ 96-well plate. Regarding the original processing steps: Because only junctional sequences without quality scores were contained in the immunoSEQ output, filtering matching that applied to full-length reads could not be performed. Sequences were annotated with PyIR, a Python wrapper for IgBLAST v1.9, and V/J genes and CDR3 were assigned using IMGT germline references. Reads were filtered out if the reads had weak V/J assignments (E-value above 1e-6), no CDR3, stop codons, out-of-frame junctions, or ambiguous translated residues. V3J clonotypes were defined by identical inferred V gene, J gene, and CDR3 amino acid sequence. Percentage overlap between repertoires was computed as shared unique clonotypes divided by the size of the smaller repertoire. Repertoire richness was assessed with RTK rarefaction, the Chao1 estimator, and Recon v2.1 estimates of unobserved clonotypes. For all TCRbeta clonotypes obtained by the gDNA method from a few donors, generation probabilities were computed with OLGA. Entries here come from immuneACCESS through TCRdb and include only in-frame sequences with V and J called. Some clones fail to appear in such tables; in the studies checked, an unresolved V gene covers under half of the shortfall, and the cause of the remainder is unknown. V and J calls plus clone size are reproduced from that table; the DNA served to infer D and trimming. The sample has some 1 million clones on record, about 76% of them singletons. Approximately 1.5% of the sample is taken by the ten largest.

Donors were healthy HIV-negative adults with no recently reported acute infections or vaccinations. Every donor was a Caucasian adult residing in Nashville, Tennessee, USA. CD4+ T cells were enriched by magnetic negative selection; naive cells were then positively selected on CD45RA, and the negative fraction formed the memory subset. Blood was collected by leukapheresis, and PBMCs were isolated by Ficoll-Histopaque density gradient centrifugation and then cryopreserved in liquid nitrogen vapor phase. Analytical flow cytometry was used to check the purity and quantity of every magnetically sorted T cell population. From each sorted fraction, genomic DNA was isolated and quantified by UV absorbance on a Nanodrop 2000c.

The receptor chain draws on TRBV5-1 and TRBJ2-5; the D segment could be TRBD1, given 5 matching bases. The sequence came from a man aged 18 to 30 in good health. The specimen sequenced was memory CD4+ T cells sorted from blood. In the paper's terms, the cell subset or site label means: CD45RA-negative fraction. CDR3 loop: CASSLVTGDQETQYF. The nucleotide sequence reads TGCGCCAGCAGCTTGGTTACAGGCGATCAAGAGACCCAGTACTTC.